These T cell receptor beta chains were read from a single sample in a study of blood T cell repertoires in COVID-19. Produced via immunoSEQ multiplex PCR; TCRdb's table is partial and in-frame only. This sample yields 200,000 to 300,000 clones, of which 70% to 90% are seen a single time; around 3.3% belongs to the top ten. The sequenced sample consisted of PBMCs or T cells enriched from blood (not recorded which). The source is a woman aged 40-49 years with acute COVID-19. Each CDR3 is given with its conserved first and last residue. D genes are given only for firm matches. Rows may omit the clone size; those that give it use once, few, many or a size class.

>-|TRBV7-9|TRBJ1-2|-|13
TGTGCCAGCAGCTTAGCGTTAGTCAATGGCTACACCTTC
CASSLALVNGYTF
>-|TRBV9|TRBJ2-1|-|16
TGTGCCAGCAGCCGTAGCCAGTTTCAGTCCTACAATGAGCAGTTCTTC
CASSRSQFQSYNEQFF
>-|TRBV19|TRBJ1-1|-|14
TGTGCCAGTAGTATATCCGGTATAAACACTGAAGCTTTCTTT
CASSISGINTEAFF
>-|TRBV11-3|TRBJ2-7|-|13
TGTGCCAGCAACATTGGGCGGGACTACGAGCAGTACTTC
CASNIGRDYEQYF
>-|TRBV9|TRBJ2-5|-|15
TGTGCCAGCAGCGTAGGAGCCTACCCACAAGAGACCCAGTACTTC
CASSVGAYPQETQYF
>-|TRBV6-5|TRBJ2-2|-|16
TGTGCCAGCAGTTACTCAGGGGGGGAATGGACCGGGGAGCTGTTTTTT
CASSYSGGEWTGELFF
>-|TRBV3-1/TRBV3-2|TRBJ2-5|TRBD2|17
TGTGCCAGCAGCCCGGGGACTAGCGGGAGGGCTAGGGAGACCCAGTACTTC
CASSPGTSGRARETQYF
>-|TRBV19|TRBJ2-7|TRBD1|15
TGTGCCAGTAGTTTATCGGACAGGGACTCCTACGAGCAGTACTTC
CASSLSDRDSYEQYF
>-|TRBV5-1|TRBJ2-5|TRBD2|15
TGCGCCAGCAGCTTGGGAGCGGGAGGAAGAGAGACCCAGTACTTC
CASSLGAGGRETQYF
>once|TRBV19|TRBJ2-3|-|15
TGTGCCAGTAGCAACCGACAGTCCGCTAGGGATACGCAGTATTTT
CASSNRQSARDTQYF
>-|TRBV5-5|TRBJ2-3|-|13
TGTGCCAGCACCCAAGGTGGAGGAGATACGCAGTATTTT
CASTQGGGDTQYF
>-|TRBV7-9|TRBJ2-3|-|14
TGTGCCAGCAGCTTACTGGCGGGATCAGATACGCAGTATTTT
CASSLLAGSDTQYF
>-|TRBV6-5|TRBJ1-1|-|13
TGTGCCAGCAGTTACTCACTTGGCACTGAAGCTTTCTTT
CASSYSLGTEAFF
>-|TRBV5-1|TRBJ2-1|TRBD1|15
TGCGCCAGCAGCTCCGGGACAGGGGAAGGGGCTGAGCAGTTCTTC
CASSSGTGEGAEQFF
>-|TRBV2|TRBJ2-7|TRBD2|14
TGTGCCAGCAGTGGAGTGGGAGGGTATTACGAGCAGTACTTC
CASSGVGGYYEQYF
>-|TRBV15|TRBJ2-2|TRBD2|17
TGTGCCACCAGCAGTCCCGGGACTAGCGGGAGTCCCGGGGAGCTGTTTTTT
CATSSPGTSGSPGELFF
>-|TRBV27|TRBJ2-3|TRBD2|14
TGTGCCAGCAGTTATAGCGGGAGTCCCTTTGCACAGTATTTT
CASSYSGSPFAQYF
>-|TRBV30|TRBJ1-5|-|13
TGTGCCTGGAGTCCAGGGAGCAATCAGCCCCAGCATTTT
CAWSPGSNQPQHF
>-|TRBV6-5|TRBJ2-2|-|15
TGTGCCAGTAAAACGGGACAACTGAACACCGGGGAGCTGTTTTTT
CASKTGQLNTGELFF
>-|TRBV10-3|TRBJ2-1|TRBD2|17
TGTGCCATCAGTGAGTTCTTAGCGGGAGTGACCGACAATGAGCAGTTCTTC
CAISEFLAGVTDNEQFF
>-|TRBV14|TRBJ1-1|-|14
TGTGCCAGCAGCAAAGTCGCAGGTAACACTGAAGCTTTCTTT
CASSKVAGNTEAFF
>-|TRBV6-5|TRBJ1-1|TRBD1|14
TGTGCCAGCAGACCGCTTACAGGGGTCACTGAAGCTTTCTTT
CASRPLTGVTEAFF
>-|TRBV2|TRBJ2-2|TRBD1|15
TGTGCCAGCAGTTGGACAGGGTCGTACACCGGGGAGCTGTTTTTT
CASSWTGSYTGELFF
>once|TRBV14|TRBJ2-4|TRBD2|19
TGTGCCAGCAGCCAAGGTTTCTTAGCGGGAGGCCTAGCCAAAAACATTCAGTACTTC
CASSQGFLAGGLAKNIQYF
>-|TRBV9|TRBJ2-7|TRBD1|14
TGTGCCAGCAGCGTTGGGACAGATAACTACGAGCAGTACTTC
CASSVGTDNYEQYF
>-|TRBV4-2|TRBJ2-7|-|16
TGTGCCAGCAGCCAAGCCAGGGACTTCCCGGGCTACGAGCAGTACTTC
CASSQARDFPGYEQYF
>once|TRBV5-5|TRBJ2-5|-|16
TGTGCCAGCAGATCTGGGGCCTATCCTCTCCAAGAGACCCAGTACTTC
CASRSGAYPLQETQYF
>-|TRBV9|TRBJ2-1|TRBD2|17
TGTGCCAGCAGCTGGCGGACTAGCGGGAGAGTTGACAATGAGCAGTTCTTC
CASSWRTSGRVDNEQFF
>-|TRBV19|TRBJ1-5|-|16
TGTGCCAGTAGTATTGCCGCGAAAACGAGCAATCAGCCCCAGCATTTT
CASSIAAKTSNQPQHF
>-|TRBV24-1|TRBJ2-5|-|16
TGTGCCACCAGCGCCGGGAGCCAAGGAGCACAAGAGACCCAGTACTTC
CATSAGSQGAQETQYF
>-|TRBV15|TRBJ1-5|TRBD1|16
TGTGCCACAAGACAGGGGGCCACCACGGGGCATCAGCCCCAGCATTTT
CATRQGATTGHQPQHF
>-|TRBV4-1|TRBJ1-4|-|15
TGCGCCAGCAGCCAAGTCGGGACAAGTAGTGAAAAACTGTTTTTT
CASSQVGTSSEKLFF
>-|TRBV5-1|TRBJ2-2|-|15
TGCGCCAGCAGCTACGCGGGACCGCGCACCGGGGAGCTGTTTTTT
CASSYAGPRTGELFF
>-|TRBV7-9|TRBJ2-2|-|14
TGTGCCAGCTTTCCCAGGGTGGGCGCCGGGGAGCTGTTTTTT
CASFPRVGAGELFF
>-|TRBV19|TRBJ2-2|TRBD2|14
TGTGCCAGCCGCCTAGCGGGATACACCGGGGAGCTGTTTTTT
CASRLAGYTGELFF
>-|TRBV19|TRBJ1-3|-|14
TGTGCCAGTAGTGACAGGCTCTCTGGAAACACCATATATTTT
CASSDRLSGNTIYF
>-|TRBV30|TRBJ2-7|-|12
TGTGCCTGGAGTGGTCTAGTTCACGAGCAGTACTTC
CAWSGLVHEQYF
>-|TRBV3-1/TRBV3-2|TRBJ2-3|TRBD2|17
TGTGCCAGCAGCCCCCGTTGGGCGGGAGGAGGCACAGATACGCAGTATTTT
CASSPRWAGGGTDTQYF
>-|TRBV6-5|TRBJ1-2|-|14
TGTGCCAGCAGTTACTCCGACAGTTTTGAGGGCTACACCTTC
CASSYSDSFEGYTF
>-|TRBV6-1|TRBJ2-7|TRBD1|13
TGTGCCAGCAGGAGGGGGCCAGGAAACGAGCAGTACTTC
CASRRGPGNEQYF
>-|TRBV2|TRBJ2-5|TRBD2|15
TGTGCCAGCAGTGAGGCGGGAGATGTCATGGAGACCCAGTACTTC
CASSEAGDVMETQYF
>-|TRBV19|TRBJ1-1|TRBD1|13
TGTGCCAGTAGACATCAACCCAGGGGGTTCACTTTCTTT
CASRHQPRGFTFF
>-|TRBV10-3|TRBJ2-1|-|13
TGTGCCATCAGTGAGTCAGGGGCGATTGAGCAGTTCTTC
CAISESGAIEQFF
>-|TRBV6-5|TRBJ1-1|-|13
TGTGCCAGCAGTTACTTGCAGGGCACTGAAGCTTTCTTT
CASSYLQGTEAFF
>-|TRBV6-1|TRBJ1-2|-|15
TGTGCCAGCAGTGAAAATCAGGGAATTCGCTATGGCTACACCTTC
CASSENQGIRYGYTF
>-|TRBV3-1/TRBV3-2|TRBJ2-1|TRBD1|16
TGTGCCAGCAGCCAAGGTGTTGACAGGGGGTACAATGAGCAGTTCTTC
CASSQGVDRGYNEQFF
>-|TRBV4-1|TRBJ2-6|-|15
TGCGCCAGCAGCCTACAGGGCTCTGGGGCCAACGTCCTGACTTTC
CASSLQGSGANVLTF
>-|TRBV6-6|TRBJ1-5|TRBD1|15
TGTGCCAGTGGACAGGGCCTAGGTAGCAATCAGCCCCAGCATTTT
CASGQGLGSNQPQHF
>-|TRBV4-2|TRBJ2-5|TRBD2|16
TGTGCCAGCAGCCAAGAACTAGCGGAGGCCCAAGAGACCCAGTACTTC
CASSQELAEAQETQYF
>-|TRBV25-1|TRBJ1-5|TRBD1|13
TGTGCCAGCAGTTCTACAGGGGTCCAGCCCCAGCATTTT
CASSSTGVQPQHF
>-|TRBV11-3|TRBJ2-7|-|14
TGTGCCAGCAGCCCAGAAGGGAGCTCCTACGAGCAGTACTTC
CASSPEGSSYEQYF
>-|TRBV7-8|TRBJ2-1|TRBD2|17
TGTGCCAGCAGCGCCCCGGGGGGGAGGGCGAACTACAATGAGCAGTTCTTC
CASSAPGGRANYNEQFF
>-|TRBV5-6|TRBJ1-2|-|13
TGTGCCAGCAGCTTGAACAGAAACTATGGCTACACCTTC
CASSLNRNYGYTF
>-|TRBV6-5|TRBJ2-7|TRBD2|15
TGTGCCAGCTCTCCTGGGAGACTAGCTTCCTACGAGCAGTACTTC
CASSPGRLASYEQYF
>-|TRBV5-4|TRBJ2-1|TRBD2|14
TGTGCCAGCAGCGCGGGAGGGCCACACAATGAGCAGTTCTTC
CASSAGGPHNEQFF
>once|TRBV7-3|TRBJ2-1|-|14
TGTGCCAGCAGCTTATCCGGGACTCTCAATGAGCAGTTCTTC
CASSLSGTLNEQFF
>-|TRBV5-4|TRBJ2-2|-|18
TGTGCCAGCAGCTCTGGTTCGGGGAGACTAACCTACACCGGGGAGCTGTTTTTT
CASSSGSGRLTYTGELFF
>-|TRBV5-1|TRBJ2-2|TRBD1|14
TGCGCCAGCAGCAGGGACAGGGCCACCGGGGAGCTGTTTTTT
CASSRDRATGELFF
>-|TRBV9|TRBJ2-5|-|13
TGTGCCAGCAGCGTAGATGGGAGTTTGACCCAGTACTTC
CASSVDGSLTQYF
>-|TRBV5-1|TRBJ2-7|TRBD2|16
TGCGCCAGCAGCGCCACAAAGACTAGCGTCTCCTACGAGCAGTACTTC
CASSATKTSVSYEQYF